This T cell receptor (beta chain) was captured in a study of blood T cell repertoires in COVID-19. V gave up 1 base and J gave up 3 bases, with 7 bases separating them. This CDR3 is 13 amino acids long. The V gene's germline CDR1 is MGHRA and CDR2 YSYEKL. TCRdb keeps only in-frame clones here, not all; method: immunoSEQ multiplex PCR. The profile shows roughly 330,000 clones, more than 70% of them singletons. The TCR comes from a woman in her twenties or thirties who had recovered from COVID-19. The chain links TRBV4-1 to TRBJ2-7; D unresolved. Sequenced sample: PBMCs or T cells enriched from blood (not recorded which). CDR3 sequence (DNA): TGCGCCAGCAGCCAAGGCAGTGGCTACGAGCAGTACTTC. Translating gives CASSQGSGYEQYF.